The next 25 T cell receptor beta chains were all read from a single sample in a study of CD8+CD57+ T cells in acquired aplastic anemia. In patients chosen for sequencing, flow cytometry had shown CD8+CD57+ cell expansion. It was genomic DNA that served as the template for profiling TCR beta VDJ and CDR3. One entry per CDR3 protein results from TCRdb running MiXCR on the reads. The sample consists of some 140,000 distinct CDR3 sequences, about 48% of them appearing once. The sequenced sample consisted of sorted CD4+, CD8+, or CD8+CD57+ T cells (not recorded which) from PBMCs. Every receptor here comes from a human donor with aplastic anemia.

V usage is TRBV5-4 and J usage is TRBJ1-2; 8 bases align to TRBD1. This CDR3 region has 16 residues. Germline assignment: CDR1 SGHNT and CDR2 YYREEE (reference sequence). V shed 0 bases and J 2 bases; nucleotides not matched to a gene: 6. The CDR3 is CASSLAAQGGNYGYTF. The CDR3 DNA is TGTGCCAGCAGCTTGGCCGCACAGGGGGGAAACTATGGCTACACCTTC.

The CDR3 region is CASKGASNQPQHF. CDR3 DNA: TGTGCCAGTAAGGGCGCGAGCAATCAGCCCCAGCATTTT. The V gene is TRBV19, the J gene TRBJ1-5, with D unclear. The CDR3 covers 13 residues. Trimming removed 7 bases at V and 1 base at J, with 8 bases between. Germline CDR1 is LNHDA and CDR2 is SQIVND (reference sequence).

The V and J genes are TRBV19 and TRBJ2-1; TRBD1 matches 11 bases. The length of the CDR3 is 15 residues. With 1 base clipped from V and 8 bases from J, the junction kept 4 bases outside the gene matches. Per the germline V gene, CDR1 is LNHDA and CDR2 is SQIVND (reference sequence). CDR3 region: CASSIAGQGVDEQFF. The CDR3 bases are TGTGCCAGTAGTATAGCGGGACAGGGGGTGGATGAGCAGTTCTTC.

The rearrangement uses TRBV10-2 and TRBJ1-2, with no clear D. CDR1 and CDR2 from the germline V gene are WSHSY and SAAADI. The CDR3 length is 15 residues. Trimming cost V 4 bases and J 6 bases, with 18 bases left between them. The CDR3 loop is CASSASERAGHGYTF. DNA for the CDR3: TGCGCCAGCAGTGCGTCGGAAAGGGCGGGCCATGGCTACACCTTC.

The J gene is TRBJ2-5, the V gene TRBV6-1; TRBD1 agrees at 8 bases. The CDR3 has 14 residues. Germline V CDR1 and CDR2: MNHNS, SASEGT. J lost 5 bases, V lost 6 bases, and 8 bases had no gene match. The CDR3 is CASRGTGGSETQYF. The CDR3, as DNA: TGTGCCAGCAGGGGGACAGGCGGAAGCGAGACCCAGTACTTC.

This clonotype was picked up a small number of times. The chain couples TRBV7-9 to TRBJ1-1; D may be TRBD1 (6 bases). The V end lost 1 base, the J end lost 0 bases, and 9 bases lay between the germline ends. Germline V gene data show CDR1 as SEHNR and CDR2 as FQNEAQ (reference sequence). This CDR3 is built from 15 residues. The CDR3 DNA follows: TGTGCCAGCAGCTTAGGACAGGCCATGAACACTGAAGCTTTCTTT. Protein product: CASSLGQAMNTEAFF.

The count of this clonotype is one. The rearrangement joins TRBV10-3 to TRBJ2-5, with 7 bases identical to TRBD1. Germline V CDR1 and CDR2: ENHRY, SYGVKD. The CDR3 totals 14 residues. Trimming took 4 bases from V and 3 from J; bases not matched to a gene: 5. For the CDR3, the DNA is TGTGCCATCAGTGTTTCCGGGACAGAAGAGACCCAGTACTTC. The encoded protein is CAISVSGTEETQYF.

The sample holds a few counts of this clonotype. The chain has TRBV19 and TRBJ2-7; either TRBD1 or TRBD2 may supply D (5 bases each). The CDR3 totals 14 residues. Looked up from germline, CDR1 is LNHDA and CDR2 is SQIVND (reference sequence). With 3 bases removed from V and 1 base from J, the gap between germline ends came to 10 bases. The CDR3, as DNA: TGTGCCAGTAGTATTGGGACGGAGTCCTACGAGCAGTACTTC. Its protein product is CASSIGTESYEQYF.

This clonotype was observed a handful of times. The chain joins TRBV11-2 to TRBJ2-6, with 8 positions matching TRBD1. The CDR3 spans 16 residues. J was trimmed by 2 bases and V by 2 bases; bases with no gene match: 2. Per the germline V gene, CDR1 is SGHAT and CDR2 is FQNNGV. The CDR3 sequence is CASSLQGATGANVLTF. The CDR3 region has the DNA TGTGCCAGCAGCTTACAGGGGGCGACTGGGGCCAACGTCCTGACTTTC.

This clonotype was counted a few times. This chain links TRBV10-2 with TRBJ1-2, with 8 bases aligning to TRBD1. The V gene's germline CDR1 is WSHSY and CDR2 SAAADI. CDR3 length: 14 residues. The junction had 5 bases not matched to a gene; V was cut back by 3 bases and J by 5 bases. Here the CDR3 reads CASSDLTGEYGYTF. For the CDR3, the DNA is TGCGCCAGCAGTGACCTGACAGGGGAGTATGGCTACACCTTC.

This clonotype was seen only once. The chain links TRBV6-1 to TRBJ1-1, with 11 bases lining up with TRBD1. This CDR3 comprises 12 residues. Germline lookup yields CDR1 MNHNS and CDR2 SASEGT. V lost 6 bases, J lost 11 bases, and 5 bases stayed unmatched. This CDR3 reads CASSRTGGFAFF. DNA for the CDR3: TGTGCCAGCAGCAGGACAGGGGGCTTCGCTTTCTTT.

The chain carries TRBV20-1 and TRBJ1-4, with D tentatively TRBD1 (5 bases). The CDR3 has 14 residues. V lost 5 bases to trimming and J lost 8 bases, with 18 bases between them. The germline V gene has CDR1 DFQATT and CDR2 SNEGSKA (reference sequence). CDR3 sequence reads: CSAHLGPRGEKLFF. CDR3 DNA: TGCAGTGCTCATCTGGGACCTCGAGGGGAAAAACTGTTTTTT.

V usage is TRBV20-1 and J usage is TRBJ2-5; the match to TRBD2 covers 10 bases. The CDR3 has 14 residues. Unmatched junction bases numbered 4, after V lost 2 bases and J lost 4 bases. The germline CDR1 and CDR2 sequences are DFQATT and SNEGSKA (reference sequence). The DNA of the CDR3 is TGCAGTGCTAGACTAGCGGGGGAAGGAGAGACCCAGTACTTC. This translates into CSARLAGEGETQYF.

Note on this clonotype: A much larger clone lies one base from this, so it may be a read error. The chain combines TRBV4-1 with TRBJ2-7; 8 nucleotides align to TRBD1. The CDR3 sequence is 16 residues long. Germline values: CDR1 MGHRA, CDR2 YSYEKL. CDR3 in amino acids: CASSQDGRGPSCEQYF. For the CDR3, the DNA is TGCGCCAGCAGCCAAGATGGCAGGGGGCCCTCCTGCGAGCAGTACTTC.

The chain combines TRBV10-3 with TRBJ1-1; 7 positions agree with TRBD1. Germline V gene data show CDR1 as ENHRY and CDR2 as SYGVKD. This CDR3 is built from 15 residues. Germline trimming cut 7 bases from V and 1 base from J; bases unmatched to any gene: 9. The CDR3 bases are TGTGCCATCACGTTGGCGGGGGACAGGAACACTGAAGCTTTCTTT. This codes for CAITLAGDRNTEAFF.

This clonotype was seen only once. The junction departs from the called germline gene at one end, perhaps through a read error. J is TRBJ2-7 and V is TRBV2, with a possible D match to TRBD1 (5 bases). The CDR3 has 14 amino acids. The V gene's germline CDR1 is SNHLY and CDR2 FYNNEI. The CDR3 loop is CASSRDDSSYEQYF. The CDR3 nucleotides are TGCGCCAGCAGCCGTGACGACAGCTCCTACGAGCAGTACTTC.

For this clonotype: Given a much more abundant clone one base away, this may be a read error. CDR3: CTSSLGGGEGSTDTQYF. Here the CDR3 DNA reads TGTACCAGCAGCTTAGGGGGGGGCGAGGGTAGCACAGATACGCAGTATTTT. The gene calls are TRBV7-6 and TRBJ2-3, with D possibly matching TRBD2 (7 bases). The CDR3 totals 17 residues. The V gene's germline CDR1 is SGHVS and CDR2 FNYEAQ.

The rearrangement links TRBV11-2 to TRBJ2-6; TRBD2 might be the D (5 bases). Trimming stripped 0 bases from V and 0 bases from J, with 15 bases between. Per germline, CDR1 SGHAT and CDR2 FQNNGV. This CDR3 spans 19 amino acids. CDR3: CASSLDGRAGLSGANVLTF. The CDR3 bases are TGTGCCAGCAGCTTAGATGGCCGGGCAGGACTCTCTGGGGCCAACGTCCTGACTTTC.

The chain uses TRBV9 and TRBJ1-2, with a weak D call TRBD1 (6 bases). Germline lookup yields CDR1 SGDLS and CDR2 YYNGEE. This CDR3 is 13 amino acids long. V lost 5 bases and J lost 3, with 11 bases in between. The chain's CDR3 is CASSRGGDYGYTF. CDR3 DNA sequence: TGTGCCAGCAGTAGAGGGGGGGACTATGGCTACACCTTC.

The chain couples TRBV10-3 to TRBJ2-2, with 13 bases aligning to TRBD2. The ends lost 3 bases at V and 6 bases at J; junction bases unmatched: 1. The CDR3 totals 15 residues. Germline values: CDR1 ENHRY, CDR2 SYGVKD. The CDR3 DNA sequence: TGTGCCATCAGTGATGGGACTAGCGGGGCCGGGGAGCTGTTTTTT. Translating gives CAISDGTSGAGELFF.

In its sample, this clonotype was seen many times. The rearrangement uses TRBV13 and TRBJ1-1; 8 bases are a match to TRBD1. V gave up 3 bases and J gave up 3 bases; unmatched junction bases: 3. In germline, CDR1 is PRHDT, CDR2 FYEKMQ (reference sequence). The CDR3 contains 14 residues. In nucleotides, the CDR3 is TGTGCCAGCAGCTTTCAGGGGGCGGACACTGAAGCTTTCTTT. Protein sequence: CASSFQGADTEAFF.

This clonotype has more than one count but fewer than ten. The genes are TRBV2 and TRBJ1-2; D call uncertain. This CDR3 has 13 residues. V dropped 1 base and J dropped 2 bases, with 5 bases sitting between them. From germline, CDR1 is SNHLY and CDR2 FYNNEI. CDR3 region: CASSEVDNYGYTF. CDR3 nucleotide sequence: TGTGCCAGCAGTGAAGTGGACAACTATGGCTACACCTTC. The entire variable domain, with the rest obtained from reference TRBV2 and TRBJ1-2, is as follows: EPEVTQTPSHQVTQMGQEVILRCVPISNHLYFYWYRQILGQKVEFLVSFYNNEISEKSEIFDDQFSVERPDGSNFTLKIRSTKLEDSAMYFCASSEVDNYGYTFGSGTRLTVV.

The sample holds a few counts of this clonotype. The chain links TRBV27 to TRBJ2-1, with TRBD1 as a possible D gene (6 bases). Per germline, CDR1 MNHEY and CDR2 SMNVEV (reference sequence). The CDR3 sequence is 16 residues long. V lost 5 bases, J lost 2 bases, and 16 bases lay in between. CDR3 nucleotides: TGTGCCAGCAGTCCTATACAGGGCTTTCCCTACAATGAGCAGTTCTTC. Translated, it gives CASSPIQGFPYNEQFF.

V and J are TRBV6-1 and TRBJ1-5; a possible D gene is TRBD1 (5 bases). The V and J ends lost 7 bases and 4 bases respectively, with 20 bases between them. Germline lookup yields CDR1 MNHNS and CDR2 SASEGT. This CDR3 has 16 amino acids. CDR3 DNA: TGTGCCAGCACGAAGGGCGCAGGGTCAATTAATCAGCCCCAGCATTTT. Its protein is CASTKGAGSINQPQHF.

Comments on this clonotype: A junction end diverges from the germline sequence, so it may reflect a read error. V usage is TRBV4-1 and J usage is TRBJ1-6; no clear D. The CDR3 length is 15 residues. Per germline, CDR1 MGHRA and CDR2 YSYEKL. In DNA, the CDR3 is TGCGCCAGCAGCCACGCAGGTACCTATAATCCACCCCTCCACTTT. Amino acid sequence: CASSHAGTYNPPLHF.